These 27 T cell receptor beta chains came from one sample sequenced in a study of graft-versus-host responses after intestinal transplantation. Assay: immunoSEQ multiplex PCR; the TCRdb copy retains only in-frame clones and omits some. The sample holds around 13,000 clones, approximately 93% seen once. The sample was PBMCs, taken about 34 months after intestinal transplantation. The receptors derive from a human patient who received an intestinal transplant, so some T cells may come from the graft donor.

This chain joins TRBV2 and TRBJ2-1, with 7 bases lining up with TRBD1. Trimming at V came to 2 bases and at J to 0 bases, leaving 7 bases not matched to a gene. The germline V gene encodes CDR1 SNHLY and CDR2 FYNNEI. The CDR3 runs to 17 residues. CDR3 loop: CASSEWGQRSSYNEQFF. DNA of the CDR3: TGTGCCAGCAGTGAATGGGGACAGCGCAGCTCCTACAATGAGCAGTTCTTC.

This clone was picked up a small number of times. The CDR3 region has the DNA TGTGCCAGCAGCTTAGTTCGAATTCCCTATAATTCACCCCTCCACTTT. Translation: CASSLVRIPYNSPLHF. The rearrangement links TRBV11-2 to TRBJ1-6, with D unresolved. Germline values: CDR1 SGHAT, CDR2 FQNNGV. This CDR3 is 16 amino acids long. Trimming pared 1 base from V and 2 bases from J, leaving 9 bases between.

The CDR3 region is CASSMGDRLHYGYTF. The CDR3 DNA reads TGTGCCAGTAGTATGGGAGACCGACTCCACTATGGCTACACCTTC. This chain uses TRBV19 with TRBJ1-2; the D is unclear. Germline V lookup: CDR1 LNHDA, CDR2 SQIVND (reference sequence). This CDR3 is built from 15 residues. Trimming cost V 3 bases and J 3 bases, with 14 bases left between them. Looking up the rest from reference TRBV19 and TRBJ1-2 gives the full variable domain: DGGITQSPKYLFRKEGQNVTLSCEQNLNHDAMYWYRQDPGQGLRLIYYSQIVNDFQKGDIAEGYSVSREKKESFPLTVTSAQKNPTAFYLCASSMGDRLHYGYTFGSGTRLTVV.

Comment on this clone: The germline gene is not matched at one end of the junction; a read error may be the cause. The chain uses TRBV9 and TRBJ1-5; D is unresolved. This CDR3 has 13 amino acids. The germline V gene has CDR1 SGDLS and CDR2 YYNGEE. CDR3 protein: CASSRTPNRPQHF. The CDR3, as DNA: TGTGCCAGCAGTCGTACGCCGAATCGGCCCCAGCATTTT. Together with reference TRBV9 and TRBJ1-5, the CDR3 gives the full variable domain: DSGVTQTPKHLITATGQRVTLRCSPRSGDLSVYWYQQSLDQGLQFLIQYYNGEERAKGNILERFSAQQFPDLHSELNLSSLELGDSALYFCASSRTPNRPQHFGDGTRLSIL.

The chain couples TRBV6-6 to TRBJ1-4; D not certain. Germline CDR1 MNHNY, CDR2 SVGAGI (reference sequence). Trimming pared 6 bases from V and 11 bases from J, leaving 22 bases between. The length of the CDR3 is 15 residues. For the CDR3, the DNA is TGTGCCAGCAGCCGTATTATTGACCCCCAAAACAAACTGTTTTTT. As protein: CASSRIIDPQNKLFF.

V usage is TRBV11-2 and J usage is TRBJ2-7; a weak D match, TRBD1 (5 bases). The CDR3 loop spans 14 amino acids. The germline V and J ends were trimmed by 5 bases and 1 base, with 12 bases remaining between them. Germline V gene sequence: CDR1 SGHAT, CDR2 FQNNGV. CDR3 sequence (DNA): TGTGCCAGCAGCCCTCGAGACAGATCCTACGAGCAGTACTTC. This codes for CASSPRDRSYEQYF.

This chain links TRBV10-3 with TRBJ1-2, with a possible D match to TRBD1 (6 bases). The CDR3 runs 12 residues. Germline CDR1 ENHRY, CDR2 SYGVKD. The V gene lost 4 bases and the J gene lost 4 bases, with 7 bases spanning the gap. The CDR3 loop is CAISGDTYGYTF. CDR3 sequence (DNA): TGTGCCATCAGTGGGGACACCTATGGCTACACCTTC.

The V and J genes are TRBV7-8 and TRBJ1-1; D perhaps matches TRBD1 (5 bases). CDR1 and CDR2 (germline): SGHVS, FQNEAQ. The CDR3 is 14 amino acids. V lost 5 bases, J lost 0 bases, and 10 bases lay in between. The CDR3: CASSPRGVNTEAFF. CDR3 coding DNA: TGTGCCAGCAGCCCGCGGGGGGTGAACACTGAAGCTTTCTTT. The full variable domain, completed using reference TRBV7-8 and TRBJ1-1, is GAGVSQSPRYKVAKRGQDVALRCDPISGHVSLFWYQQALGQGPEFLTYFQNEAQLDKSGLPSDRFFAERPEGSVSTLKIQRTQQEDSAVYLCASSPRGVNTEAFFGQGTRLTVV.

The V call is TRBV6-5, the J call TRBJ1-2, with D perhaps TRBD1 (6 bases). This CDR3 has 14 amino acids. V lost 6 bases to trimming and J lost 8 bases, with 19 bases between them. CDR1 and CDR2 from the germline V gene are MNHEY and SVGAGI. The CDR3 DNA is TGTGCCAGCAGCCCCCAGACAGGACCACGAGGCTACACCTTC. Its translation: CASSPQTGPRGYTF.

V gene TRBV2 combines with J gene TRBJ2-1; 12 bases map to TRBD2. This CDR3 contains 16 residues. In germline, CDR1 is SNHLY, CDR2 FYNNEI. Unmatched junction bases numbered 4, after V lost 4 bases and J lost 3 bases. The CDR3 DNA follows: TGTGCCAGCAGTGGCCTAGCGGGGGGGGGCTACAATGAGCAGTTCTTC. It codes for CASSGLAGGGYNEQFF. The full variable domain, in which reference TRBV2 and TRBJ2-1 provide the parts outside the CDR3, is EPEVTQTPSHQVTQMGQEVILRCVPISNHLYFYWYRQILGQKVEFLVSFYNNEISEKSEIFDDQFSVERPDGSNFTLKIRSTKLEDSAMYFCASSGLAGGGYNEQFFGPGTRLTVL.

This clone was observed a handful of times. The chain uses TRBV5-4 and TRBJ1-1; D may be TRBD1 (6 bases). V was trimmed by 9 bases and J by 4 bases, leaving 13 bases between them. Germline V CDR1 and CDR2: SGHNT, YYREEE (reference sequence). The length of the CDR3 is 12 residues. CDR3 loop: CATTLGGTEAFF. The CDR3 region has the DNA TGTGCCACAACCCTAGGGGGCACTGAAGCTTTCTTT.

CDR3 in amino acids: CASSPGQNSPLHF. The CDR3 nucleotides are TGTGCCAGCTCCCCCGGACAGAATTCACCCCTCCACTTT. V gene TRBV18 combines with J gene TRBJ1-6, with a weak D call TRBD1 (6 bases). V lost 6 bases to trimming and J lost 7 bases, with 10 bases between them. This CDR3 has 13 residues. CDR1 and CDR2 from the germline V gene are KGHSH and LQKENI.

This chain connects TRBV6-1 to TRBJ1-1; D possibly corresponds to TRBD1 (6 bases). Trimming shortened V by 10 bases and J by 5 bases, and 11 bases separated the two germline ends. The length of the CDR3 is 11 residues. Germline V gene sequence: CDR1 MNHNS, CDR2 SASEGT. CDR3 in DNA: TGTGCCATCAGAGGGGGAACTGAAGCTTTCTTT. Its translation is CAIRGGTEAFF.

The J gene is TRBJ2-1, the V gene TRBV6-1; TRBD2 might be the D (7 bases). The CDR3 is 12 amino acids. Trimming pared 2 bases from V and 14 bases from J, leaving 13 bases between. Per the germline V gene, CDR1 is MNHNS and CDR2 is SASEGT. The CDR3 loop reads CASSERGADEFF. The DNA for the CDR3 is TGTGCCAGCAGTGAACGGGGGGCGGATGAGTTCTTC.

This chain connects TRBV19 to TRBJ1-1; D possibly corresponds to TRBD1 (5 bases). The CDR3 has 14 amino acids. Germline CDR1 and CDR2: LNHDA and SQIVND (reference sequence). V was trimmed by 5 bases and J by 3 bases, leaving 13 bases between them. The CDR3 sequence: CASSPRGGYTEAFF. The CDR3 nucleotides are TGTGCCAGTAGTCCCCGGGGGGGGTACACTGAAGCTTTCTTT. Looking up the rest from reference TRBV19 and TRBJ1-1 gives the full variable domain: DGGITQSPKYLFRKEGQNVTLSCEQNLNHDAMYWYRQDPGQGLRLIYYSQIVNDFQKGDIAEGYSVSREKKESFPLTVTSAQKNPTAFYLCASSPRGGYTEAFFGQGTRLTVV.

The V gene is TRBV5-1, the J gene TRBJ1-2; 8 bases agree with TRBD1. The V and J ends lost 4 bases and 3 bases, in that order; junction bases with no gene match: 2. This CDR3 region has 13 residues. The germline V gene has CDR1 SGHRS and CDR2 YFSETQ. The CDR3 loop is CASSPTGDYGYTF. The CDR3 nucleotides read TGCGCCAGCAGCCCGACAGGGGACTATGGCTACACCTTC.

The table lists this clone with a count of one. CDR3 in amino acids: CASSIDLGGGAGEQYF. The CDR3 DNA sequence: TGTGCCAGTAGTATAGATCTAGGAGGTGGGGCAGGCGAGCAGTACTTC. This rearrangement joins TRBV19 to TRBJ2-7, with D perhaps given as TRBD1 or TRBD2 (5 bases each). In germline, CDR1 is LNHDA, CDR2 SQIVND (reference sequence). V lost 0 bases and J 6 bases, leaving 18 bases between the germline ends. CDR3 length: 16 residues.

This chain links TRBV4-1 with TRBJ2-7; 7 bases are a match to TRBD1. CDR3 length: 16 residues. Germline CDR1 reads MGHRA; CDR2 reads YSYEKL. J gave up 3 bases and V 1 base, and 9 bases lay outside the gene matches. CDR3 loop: CASSQGRDRVFYEQYF. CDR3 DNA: TGCGCCAGCAGCCAAGGACGAGACAGGGTCTTCTACGAGCAGTACTTC.

The CDR3 sequence: CASNLDRVTDTQYF. The CDR3 DNA follows: TGTGCCAGCAACCTAGACAGGGTCACAGATACGCAGTATTTT. V gene TRBV2 combines with J gene TRBJ2-3, with TRBD1 identical over 7 bases. V lost 7 bases and J lost 2; bases outside the gene matches: 6. This CDR3 has 14 amino acids. The germline V gene has CDR1 SNHLY and CDR2 FYNNEI.

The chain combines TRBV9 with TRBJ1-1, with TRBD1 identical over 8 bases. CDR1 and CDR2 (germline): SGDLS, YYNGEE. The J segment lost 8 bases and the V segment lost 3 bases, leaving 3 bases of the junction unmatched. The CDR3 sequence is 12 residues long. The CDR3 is CASSATGGEAFF. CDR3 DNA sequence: TGTGCCAGCAGCGCAACAGGGGGGGAAGCTTTCTTT.

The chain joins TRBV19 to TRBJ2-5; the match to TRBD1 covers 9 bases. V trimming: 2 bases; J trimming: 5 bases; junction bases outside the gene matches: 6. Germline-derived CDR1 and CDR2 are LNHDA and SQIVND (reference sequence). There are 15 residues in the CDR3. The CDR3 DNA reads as TGTGCCAGTAGTATAACAGGGGGCCGGGGGGAGACCCAGTACTTC. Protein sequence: CASSITGGRGETQYF.

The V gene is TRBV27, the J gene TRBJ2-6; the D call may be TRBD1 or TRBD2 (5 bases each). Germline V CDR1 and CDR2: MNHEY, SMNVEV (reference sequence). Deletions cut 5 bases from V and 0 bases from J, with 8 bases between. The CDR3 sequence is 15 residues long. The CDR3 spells CASSPGTSGANVLTF. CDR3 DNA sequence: TGTGCCAGCAGTCCTGGGACCTCTGGGGCCAACGTCCTGACTTTC.

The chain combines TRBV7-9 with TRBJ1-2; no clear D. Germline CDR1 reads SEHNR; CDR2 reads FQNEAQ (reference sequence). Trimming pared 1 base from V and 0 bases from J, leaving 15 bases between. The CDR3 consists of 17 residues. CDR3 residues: CASSLVGKDGPNYGYTF. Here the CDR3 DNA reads TGTGCCAGCAGCTTAGTCGGGAAGGACGGACCTAACTATGGCTACACCTTC.

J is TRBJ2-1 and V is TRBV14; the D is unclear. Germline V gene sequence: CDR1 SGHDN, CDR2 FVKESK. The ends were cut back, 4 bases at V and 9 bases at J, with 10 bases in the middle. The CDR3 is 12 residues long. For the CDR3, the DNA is TGTGCCAGCAGCCCCGTATCGGGTGAGCAGTTCTTC. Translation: CASSPVSGEQFF.

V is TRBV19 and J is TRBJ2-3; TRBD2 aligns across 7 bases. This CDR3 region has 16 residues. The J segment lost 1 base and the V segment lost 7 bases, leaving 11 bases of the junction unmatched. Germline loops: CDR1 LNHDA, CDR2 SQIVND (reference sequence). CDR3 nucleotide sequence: TGTGCCAGTACTCACCCCGGGGCGGGGGGCACAGATACGCAGTATTTT. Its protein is CASTHPGAGGTDTQYF.

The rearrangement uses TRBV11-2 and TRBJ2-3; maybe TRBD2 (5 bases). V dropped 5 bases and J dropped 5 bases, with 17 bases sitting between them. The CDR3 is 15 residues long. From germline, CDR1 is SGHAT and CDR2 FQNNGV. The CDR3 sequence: CASSPTTTFGDTQYF. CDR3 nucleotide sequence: TGTGCCAGCAGCCCGACGACTACTTTCGGAGATACGCAGTATTTT.

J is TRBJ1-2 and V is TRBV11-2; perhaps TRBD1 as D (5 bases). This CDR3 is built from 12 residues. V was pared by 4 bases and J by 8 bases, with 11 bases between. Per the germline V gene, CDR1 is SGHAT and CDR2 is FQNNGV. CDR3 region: CASSWGGVGYTF. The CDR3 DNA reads TGTGCCAGCAGCTGGGGAGGGGTAGGCTACACCTTC. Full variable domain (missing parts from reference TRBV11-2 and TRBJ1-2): EAGVAQSPRYKIIEKRQSVAFWCNPISGHATLYWYQQILGQGPKLLIQFQNNGVVDDSQLPKDRFSAERLKGVDSTLKIQPAKLEDSAVYLCASSWGGVGYTFGSGTRLTVV.